This T cell receptor beta chain came from a study of cytomegalovirus exposure and HLA in healthy donors. The V gene lost 4 bases and the J gene lost 0 bases, with 11 bases spanning the gap. The CDR3 is 16 amino acids. Per germline, CDR1 SGHKS and CDR2 YYEKEE (reference sequence). Only a few counts were recorded for this clone. The PCR employed 60 Vbeta primers together with 13 Jbeta primers. Using immunoSEQ multiplex PCR, the repertoire was profiled, and TCRdb retains in-frame clones only, with some absent. The data show about 200,000 clones, more than 75% seen once. This TCR derives from a male donor in good health and CMV-seronegative. The sequenced sample was PBMCs. The rearrangement links TRBV5-5 to TRBJ2-6; D remains ambiguous. DNA for the CDR3: TGTGCCAGCAGCCCGAACACGGGCTCTGGGGCCAACGTCCTGACTTTC. As protein: CASSPNTGSGANVLTF.